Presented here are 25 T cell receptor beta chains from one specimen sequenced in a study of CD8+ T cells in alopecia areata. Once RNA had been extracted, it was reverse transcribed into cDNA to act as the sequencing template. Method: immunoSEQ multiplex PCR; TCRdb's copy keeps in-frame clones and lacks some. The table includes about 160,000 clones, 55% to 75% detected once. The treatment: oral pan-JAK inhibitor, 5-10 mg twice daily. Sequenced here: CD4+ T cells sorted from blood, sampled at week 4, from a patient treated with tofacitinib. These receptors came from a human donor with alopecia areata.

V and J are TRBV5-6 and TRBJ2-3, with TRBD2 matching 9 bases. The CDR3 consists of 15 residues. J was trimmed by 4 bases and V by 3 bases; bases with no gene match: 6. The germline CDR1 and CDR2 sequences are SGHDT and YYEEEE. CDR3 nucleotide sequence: TGTGCCAGCAGCTGGATAGGCGGGGGGGCAGATACGCAGTATTTT. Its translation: CASSWIGGGADTQYF.

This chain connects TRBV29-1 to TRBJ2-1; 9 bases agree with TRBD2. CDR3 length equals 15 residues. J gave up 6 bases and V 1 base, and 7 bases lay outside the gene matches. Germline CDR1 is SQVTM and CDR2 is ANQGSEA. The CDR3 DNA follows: TGCAGCGTTGAAGTAGGGCGGGGGGGCTTCAATGAGCAGTTCTTC. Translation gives CSVEVGRGGFNEQFF.

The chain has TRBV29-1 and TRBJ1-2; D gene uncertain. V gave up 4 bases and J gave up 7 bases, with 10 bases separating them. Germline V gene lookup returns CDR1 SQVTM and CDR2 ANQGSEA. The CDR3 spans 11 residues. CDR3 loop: CSVVGISGYTF. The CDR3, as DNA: TGCAGCGTTGTAGGGATCTCTGGCTACACCTTC.

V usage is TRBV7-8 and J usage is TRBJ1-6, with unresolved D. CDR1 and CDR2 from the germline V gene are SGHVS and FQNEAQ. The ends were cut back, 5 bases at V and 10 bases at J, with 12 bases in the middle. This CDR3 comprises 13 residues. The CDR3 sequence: CASSIERESPLHF. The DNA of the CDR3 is TGTGCCAGCAGCATTGAAAGGGAATCACCCCTCCACTTT.

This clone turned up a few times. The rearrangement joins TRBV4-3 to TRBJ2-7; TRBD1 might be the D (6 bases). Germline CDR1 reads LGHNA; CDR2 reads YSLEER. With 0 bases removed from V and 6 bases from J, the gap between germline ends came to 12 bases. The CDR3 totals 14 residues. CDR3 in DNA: TGCGCCAGCAGCCAAGATCGACAGGCTCTCGAGCAGTACTTC. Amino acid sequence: CASSQDRQALEQYF.

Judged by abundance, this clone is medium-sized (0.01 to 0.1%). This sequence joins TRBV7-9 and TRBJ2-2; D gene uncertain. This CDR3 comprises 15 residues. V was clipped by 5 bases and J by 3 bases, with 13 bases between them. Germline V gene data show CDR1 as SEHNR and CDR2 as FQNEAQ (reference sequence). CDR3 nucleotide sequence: TGTGCCAGCAGCAAAGCCGGGCCCGACACCGGGGAGCTGTTTTTT. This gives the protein CASSKAGPDTGELFF. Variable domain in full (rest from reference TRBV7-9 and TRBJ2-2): DTGVSQNPRHKITKRGQNVTFRCDPISEHNRLYWYRQTLGQGPEFLTYFQNEAQLEKSRLLSDRFSAERPKGSFSTLEIQRTEQGDSAMYLCASSKAGPDTGELFFGEGSRLTVL.

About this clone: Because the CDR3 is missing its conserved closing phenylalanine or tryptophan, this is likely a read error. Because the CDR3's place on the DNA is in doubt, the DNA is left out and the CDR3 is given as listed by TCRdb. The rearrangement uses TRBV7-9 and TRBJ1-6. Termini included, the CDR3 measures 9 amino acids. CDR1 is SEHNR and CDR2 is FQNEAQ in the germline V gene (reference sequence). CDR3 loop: CASSPDRLR.

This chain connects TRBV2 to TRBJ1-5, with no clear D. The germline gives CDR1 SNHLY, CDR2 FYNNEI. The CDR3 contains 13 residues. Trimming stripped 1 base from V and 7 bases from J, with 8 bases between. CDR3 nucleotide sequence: TGTGCCAGCAGTGAAGAGGTGGAGCAGCCCCAGCATTTT. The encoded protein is CASSEEVEQPQHF.

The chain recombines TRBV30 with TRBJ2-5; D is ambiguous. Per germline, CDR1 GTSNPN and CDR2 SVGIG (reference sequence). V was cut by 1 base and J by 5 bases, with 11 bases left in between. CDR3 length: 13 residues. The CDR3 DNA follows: TGTGCCTGGAGTGGTAGCCTCTCGGAGACCCAGTACTTC. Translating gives CAWSGSLSETQYF. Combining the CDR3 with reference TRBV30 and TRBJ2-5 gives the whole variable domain SQTIHQWPATLVQPVGSPLSLECTVEGTSNPNLYWYRQAAGRGLQLLFYSVGIGQISSEVPQNLSASRPQDRQFILSSKKLLLSDSGFYLCAWSGSLSETQYFGPGTRLLVL.

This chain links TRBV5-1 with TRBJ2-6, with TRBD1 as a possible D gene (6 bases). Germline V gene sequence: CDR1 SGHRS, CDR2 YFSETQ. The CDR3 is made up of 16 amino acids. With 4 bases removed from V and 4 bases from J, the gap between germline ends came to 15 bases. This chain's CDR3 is CASSAPQGYGANVLTF. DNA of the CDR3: TGCGCCAGCAGCGCCCCCCAGGGGTACGGGGCCAACGTCCTGACTTTC.

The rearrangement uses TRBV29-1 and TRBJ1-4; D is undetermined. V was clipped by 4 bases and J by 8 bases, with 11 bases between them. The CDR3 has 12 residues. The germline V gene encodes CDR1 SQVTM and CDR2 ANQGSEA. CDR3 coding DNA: TGCAGCGTTGTCGGCAGAAACGAAAAACTGTTTTTT. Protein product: CSVVGRNEKLFF.

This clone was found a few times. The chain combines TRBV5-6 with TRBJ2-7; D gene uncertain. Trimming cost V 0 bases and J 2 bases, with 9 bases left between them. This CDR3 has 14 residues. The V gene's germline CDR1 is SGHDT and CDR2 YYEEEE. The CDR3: CASSLGAVPYEQYF. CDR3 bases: TGTGCCAGCAGCTTGGGGGCAGTACCCTACGAGCAGTACTTC.

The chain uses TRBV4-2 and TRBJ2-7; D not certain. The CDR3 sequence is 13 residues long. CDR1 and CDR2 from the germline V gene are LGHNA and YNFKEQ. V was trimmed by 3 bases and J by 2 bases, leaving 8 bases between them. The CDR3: CASSHRGPYEQYF. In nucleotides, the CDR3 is TGTGCCAGCAGCCATCGAGGACCCTACGAGCAGTACTTC.

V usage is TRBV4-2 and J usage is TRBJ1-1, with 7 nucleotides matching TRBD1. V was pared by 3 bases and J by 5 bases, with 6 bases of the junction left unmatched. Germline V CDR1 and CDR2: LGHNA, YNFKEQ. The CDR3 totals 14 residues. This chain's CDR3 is CASSQPTGFTEAFF. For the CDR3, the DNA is TGTGCCAGCAGCCAGCCGACAGGGTTTACTGAAGCTTTCTTT.

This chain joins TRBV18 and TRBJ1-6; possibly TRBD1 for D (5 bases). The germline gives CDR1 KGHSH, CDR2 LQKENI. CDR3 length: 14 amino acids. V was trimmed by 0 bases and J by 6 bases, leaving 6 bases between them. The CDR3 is CASSPPGTNSPLHF. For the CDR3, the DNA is TGTGCCAGCTCACCACCCGGGACTAATTCACCCCTCCACTTT.

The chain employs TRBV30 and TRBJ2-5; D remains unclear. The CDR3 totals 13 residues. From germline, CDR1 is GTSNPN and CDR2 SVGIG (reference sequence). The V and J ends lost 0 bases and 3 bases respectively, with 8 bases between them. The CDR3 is CAWSVLGKETQYF. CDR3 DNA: TGTGCCTGGAGTGTACTTGGTAAAGAGACCCAGTACTTC.

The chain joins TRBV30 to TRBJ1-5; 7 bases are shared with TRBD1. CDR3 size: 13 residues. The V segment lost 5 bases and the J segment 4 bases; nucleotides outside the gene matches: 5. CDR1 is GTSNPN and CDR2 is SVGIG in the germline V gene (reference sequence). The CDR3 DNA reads TGTGCCTGGGCCGGGACAGTAAATCAGCCCCAGCATTTT. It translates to CAWAGTVNQPQHF.

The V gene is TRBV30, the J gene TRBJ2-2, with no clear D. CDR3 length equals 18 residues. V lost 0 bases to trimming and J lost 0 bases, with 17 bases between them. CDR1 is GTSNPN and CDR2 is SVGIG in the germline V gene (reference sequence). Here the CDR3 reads CAWSVMRQATSNTGELFF. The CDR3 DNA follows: TGTGCCTGGAGTGTAATGAGGCAGGCTACTTCGAACACCGGGGAGCTGTTTTTT. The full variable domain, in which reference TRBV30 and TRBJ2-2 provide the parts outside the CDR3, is SQTIHQWPATLVQPVGSPLSLECTVEGTSNPNLYWYRQAAGRGLQLLFYSVGIGQISSEVPQNLSASRPQDRQFILSSKKLLLSDSGFYLCAWSVMRQATSNTGELFFGEGSRLTVL.

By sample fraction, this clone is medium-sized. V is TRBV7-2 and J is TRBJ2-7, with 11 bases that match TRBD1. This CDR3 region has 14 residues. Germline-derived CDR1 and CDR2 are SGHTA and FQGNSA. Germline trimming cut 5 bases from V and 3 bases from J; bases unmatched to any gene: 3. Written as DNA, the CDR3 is TGTGCCAGCAGCCCAGGGACAGGGGGCTACGAGCAGTACTTC. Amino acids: CASSPGTGGYEQYF.

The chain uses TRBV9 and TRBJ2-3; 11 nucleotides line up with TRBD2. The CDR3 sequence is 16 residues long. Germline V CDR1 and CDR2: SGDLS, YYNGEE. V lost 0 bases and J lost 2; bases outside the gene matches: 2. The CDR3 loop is CASSVVTSGVTDTQYF. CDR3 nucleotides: TGTGCCAGCAGCGTAGTGACTAGCGGGGTCACAGATACGCAGTATTTT.

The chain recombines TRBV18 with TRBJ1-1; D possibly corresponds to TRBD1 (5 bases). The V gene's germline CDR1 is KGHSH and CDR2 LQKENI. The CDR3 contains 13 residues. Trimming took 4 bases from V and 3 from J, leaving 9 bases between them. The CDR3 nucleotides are TGTGCCAGCTCACAGGGGAGCGACACTGAAGCTTTCTTT. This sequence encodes CASSQGSDTEAFF.

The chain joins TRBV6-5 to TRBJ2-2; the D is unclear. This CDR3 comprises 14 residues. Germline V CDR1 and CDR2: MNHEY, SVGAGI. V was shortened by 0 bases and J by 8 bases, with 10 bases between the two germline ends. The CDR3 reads CASSYSMLSGELFF. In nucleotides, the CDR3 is TGTGCCAGCAGTTACTCGATGTTGTCTGGGGAGCTGTTTTTT.

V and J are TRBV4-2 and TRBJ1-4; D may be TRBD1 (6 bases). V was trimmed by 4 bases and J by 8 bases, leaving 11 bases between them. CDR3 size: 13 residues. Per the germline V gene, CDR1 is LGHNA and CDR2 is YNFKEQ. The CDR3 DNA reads TGTGCCAGCAGCCTTACAGGGCACGAAAAACTGTTTTTT. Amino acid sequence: CASSLTGHEKLFF.

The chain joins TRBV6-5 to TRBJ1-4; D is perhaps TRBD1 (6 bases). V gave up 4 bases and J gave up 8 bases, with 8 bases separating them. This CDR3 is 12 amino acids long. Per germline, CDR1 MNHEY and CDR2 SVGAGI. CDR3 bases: TGTGCCAGCAGTTTAAGGGGGGAAAAACTGTTTTTT. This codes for CASSLRGEKLFF.

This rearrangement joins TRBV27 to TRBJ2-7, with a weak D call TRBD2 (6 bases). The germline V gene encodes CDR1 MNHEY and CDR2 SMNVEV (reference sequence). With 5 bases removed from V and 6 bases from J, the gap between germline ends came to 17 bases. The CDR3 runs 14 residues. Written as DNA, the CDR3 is TGTGCCAGCAGTACCCCAGTGGTGGGGGGCGAGCAGTACTTC. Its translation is CASSTPVVGGEQYF.